These T cell receptor beta chains were read from a single sample in a study of blood T cell repertoires in COVID-19. Clones were read by immunoSEQ multiplex PCR, and TCRdb kept only the in-frame ones, dropping some. Of 200,000 to 250,000 clones in the sample, 88% are singletons; the top ten hold about 3.5%. Sequenced: PBMCs or T cells enriched from blood (not recorded which). The source of these receptors is a woman under 40 who had been exposed to COVID-19. Each CDR3 is given with its conserved first and last residue. Where a row states a size, it is once, few, many or the class of an expanded clone; other rows omit it.

>-|TRBJ1-2|TRBV5-6
CASSLGRNYGYTF
>few|TRBJ1-1|TRBV5-1
CASSSLNRGWTEAFF
>-|TRBJ1-4|TRBV2
CASSVAIDEWSGEKLFF
>-|TRBJ1-1|TRBV5-6
CASSLEGTGNTEAFF
>-|TRBJ2-1|TRBV5-4
CASSATSGTYNEQFF
>-|TRBJ1-2|TRBV6-5
CASSRTNYGYTF
>-|TRBJ1-2|TRBV11-2
CASSLAGDYGYTF
>once|TRBJ1-2|TRBV30
CAWSGGPLTHTF
>-|TRBJ1-5|TRBV5-6
CASSSYRVSNQPQHF
>-|TRBJ1-1|TRBV5-1
CASSLKGVTEAFF
>few|TRBJ2-2|TRBV5-1
CASTRGNTGELFF
>once|TRBJ2-5|TRBV3-1/TRBV3-2
CASSHYGGGKGTQYF
>-|TRBJ2-7|TRBV10-1
CASSETGPTREQYF
>-|TRBJ2-1|TRBV5-5
CASSLGQGWDEQFF
>-|TRBJ2-1|TRBV11-3
CASSIGLAGYNEQFF
>-|TRBJ2-2|TRBV10-3
CAISVGLVRGTGELFF
>once|TRBJ1-4|TRBV5-1
CASSLEGGVEWNEKLFF
>-|TRBJ2-7|TRBV29-1
CSVEVAGGSYEQYF
>-|TRBJ1-2|TRBV29-1
CSVEQGSTDF
>-|TRBJ2-7|TRBV6-5
CASSYRDRVNEQYF
>few|TRBJ2-5|TRBV11-1
CASSVGTFEETQYF
>-|TRBJ1-4|TRBV19
CASSTGQEFINEKLFF
>once|TRBJ2-1|TRBV7-9
CASSPRTSGPFNEQFF
>-|TRBJ2-7|TRBV30
CAWQINRVQYF
>-|TRBJ2-6|TRBV5-4
CASSPVPPGQGGSGANVLTF
>-|TRBJ2-7|TRBV12-3/TRBV12-4
CASSLTGTYEQYF
>-|TRBJ1-5|TRBV28
CASSRPGQGGFWSNQPQHF
>-|TRBJ1-3|TRBV7-9
CASSKGTGSNTIYF
>-|TRBJ2-1|TRBV6-1
CASSEGYYNEQFF
>-|TRBJ1-5|TRBV4-2
CASSQVLQGKYSNQPQHF
>-|TRBJ2-3|TRBV5-4
CASSPSGTRLLTQYF
>-|TRBJ2-7|TRBV2
CASSDKLTYEQYF
>-|TRBJ2-7|TRBV28
CASSGLAGMRHEQYF
>-|TRBJ2-3|TRBV14
CASSPGLPIVPDTQYF
>-|TRBJ2-7|TRBV6-5
CASTQFSYEQYF
>-|TRBJ2-1|TRBV30
CAWKIRGAGEQFF
>-|TRBJ2-7|TRBV6-6
CASSYGGQGAGEQYF
>-|TRBJ2-2|TRBV11-2
CASSRRLDGASLTGELFF
>-|TRBJ2-1|TRBV14
CASSQGRGGVRFF
>-|TRBJ2-1|TRBV13
CASSLGAGGGNEQFF
>-|TRBJ1-2|TRBV2
CASLGQGYGYTF
>-|TRBJ1-2|TRBV6-4
CASSDTARSNYGYTF
>-|TRBJ2-7|TRBV5-4
CASSLWVSSGSYEQYF
>-|TRBJ1-4|TRBV9
CASSTRTGVANEKLFF
>-|TRBJ1-2|TRBV29-1
CSVRRGQGHYGYTF
>-|TRBJ2-2|TRBV28
CASSHDRLNTGELFF
>once|TRBJ2-1|TRBV6-5
CASSTSGSTYNEQFF
>-|TRBJ1-2|TRBV30
CAWSVGREGYTF
>-|TRBJ2-3|TRBV9
CASSVGWQGVWDTQYF
>-|TRBJ1-1|TRBV5-1
CASSEGQGWVTEAFF
>-|TRBJ2-7|TRBV11-3
CASSGGDAAPGEQYF
>-|TRBJ2-3|TRBV5-1
CASSKVGGNTDTQYF
>once|TRBJ1-5|TRBV6-2/TRBV6-3
CASSPRTGVNQPQHF